This entry lists 7 T cell receptor beta chains sequenced from one sample in a study of T cells in Graves' hyperthyroidism and ophthalmopathy. RNA transcripts yielded amplified TCR beta CDR3 regions. The HTBI primer set drove a first-round RT-PCR of the TCR CDR3. TCRdb re-called the multiplex PCR reads with MiXCR, one entry per CDR3 protein. The sample has over 300,000 distinct CDR3 sequences, approximately 15% seen once. Sequencing was carried out using blood. The receptors were gathered from a woman aged 55 to 70 with Graves' hyperthyroidism.

The chain employs TRBV3-1 and TRBJ1-2, with no clear D. Germline loops: CDR1 LGHDT, CDR2 YNNKEL (reference sequence). This CDR3 has 12 residues. The V end was cut by 5 bases, the J end by 6 bases, with 10 bases between. CDR3 in amino acids: CASSSWADGYTF. The CDR3, as DNA: TGTGCCAGCAGCTCCTGGGCCGATGGCTACACCTTC.

For this clonotype: Sequence at one end of the junction differs from germline and may be a read error. The rearrangement links TRBV6-2 or TRBV6-3 to TRBJ1-1; D not resolved. This CDR3 comprises 13 residues. The V gene's germline CDR1 is MNHEY and CDR2 SVGEGT. CDR3 sequence reads: CASRRNRESEASF. CDR3 in DNA: TGTGCCAGCAGGAGGAATCGTGAATCTGAAGCTTCCTTT.

This chain links TRBV20-1 with TRBJ1-2; TRBD1 matches 8 bases. Per germline, CDR1 DFQATT and CDR2 SNEGSKA (reference sequence). The CDR3 length is 15 residues. J was trimmed by 0 bases and V by 1 base; bases with no gene match: 4. CDR3 sequence reads: CSARAGTGANYGYTF. As DNA, the CDR3 is TGCAGTGCTAGAGCCGGGACAGGAGCTAACTATGGCTACACCTTC.

In this sample, this clonotype turned up a few times. V and J are TRBV12-3 or TRBV12-4 and TRBJ2-1, with 7 bases that match TRBD2. The V segment lost 6 bases and the J segment 12 bases; nucleotides outside the gene matches: 14. The CDR3 extends over 14 amino acids. The CDR3 nucleotides read TGTGCCAGCAGCCCTGTAGGCCTAGCGGTGGGGCAGTTCTTC. Translating it yields CASSPVGLAVGQFF.

This clonotype was counted at least ten times. One junction end does not reproduce the germline sequence, and a read error may be involved. This chain uses TRBV11-2 with TRBJ2-5; a possible D gene is TRBD1 (5 bases). Per germline, CDR1 SGHAT and CDR2 FQNNGV. There are 12 residues in the CDR3. The chain's CDR3 is CASSLALGPSNF. CDR3 nucleotides: TGTGCCAGCAGCTTAGCTCTGGGGCCATCCAACTTC.

This clonotype was recorded many times. The rearrangement joins TRBV11-1 to TRBJ2-1, with 8 nucleotides matching TRBD2. Germline loops: CDR1 SGHAT, CDR2 FQDESV (reference sequence). Trimming at V came to 4 bases and at J to 3 bases, leaving 2 bases not matched to a gene. The CDR3 consists of 14 residues. The CDR3 sequence: CASSSSGHYNEQFF. The CDR3 bases are TGTGCCAGCAGCTCTAGCGGGCACTACAATGAGCAGTTCTTC.

This clonotype was counted many times. The V and J genes are TRBV6-1 and TRBJ1-2, with 8 bases aligning to TRBD1. The germline gives CDR1 MNHNS, CDR2 SASEGT. With 4 bases clipped from V and 2 bases from J, the junction kept 3 bases outside the gene matches. CDR3 size: 14 residues. The CDR3 coding sequence is TGTGCCAGCAGTGTTGACAGGGGCAACTATGGCTACACCTTC. Translation gives CASSVDRGNYGYTF.